Shown below are 11 T cell receptor beta chains from a single sample sequenced in a study of Ad26.COV2.S vaccination and SARS-CoV-2 variants. The protocol was immunoSEQ multiplex PCR, while the TCRdb copy is restricted to in-frame clones and leaves out a portion. This sample yields about 350,000 clones, of which 92% are seen a single time; under 4% belongs to the top ten. The starting material was peripheral blood, obtained after recovery from COVID-19. The source is a human donor who had recovered from COVID-19.

To note about this clone: Other DNA sequences in the sample encode the same CDR3. The chain links TRBV19 to TRBJ2-6; 8 bases match TRBD1. This CDR3 contains 14 residues. Germline V CDR1 and CDR2: LNHDA, SQIVND (reference sequence). Germline trimming cut 6 bases from V and 3 bases from J; bases unmatched to any gene: 1. The CDR3 DNA follows: TGTGCCAGTAGCGGGACAGGTGGGGCCAACGTCCTGACTTTC. It is translated as CASSGTGGANVLTF.

The DNA of the CDR3 is TGTGCCAGCAGTGAATTATTAAGACAGGGCTATGGCTACACCTTC. Translated, it gives CASSELLRQGYGYTF. The gene calls are TRBV25-1 and TRBJ1-2; 7 bases match TRBD1. The germline V gene encodes CDR1 MGHDK and CDR2 SYGVNS. This CDR3 contains 15 residues. The V segment lost 1 base and the J segment 4 bases; nucleotides outside the gene matches: 6.

The CDR3 region has the DNA TGTGCCAGCAGCCGCCCTCCGGGACACCAGTTCTTC. The encoded protein is CASSRPPGHQFF. The chain combines TRBV5-4 with TRBJ2-1, with a possible D match to TRBD1 (6 bases). The germline gives CDR1 SGHNT, CDR2 YYREEE (reference sequence). The CDR3 contains 12 residues. Trimming stripped 4 bases from V and 13 bases from J, with 15 bases between.

The rearrangement joins TRBV29-1 to TRBJ2-7, with TRBD1 matching over 10 bases. Germline CDR1 SQVTM, CDR2 ANQGSEA. The CDR3 is 16 residues long. The V gene end was trimmed by 0 bases and the J gene end by 5 bases; junction bases not matched to a gene: 10. The chain's CDR3 is CSVEDPRTGGRDEQYF. The CDR3 DNA is TGCAGCGTTGAAGATCCCAGGACAGGGGGTCGGGACGAGCAGTACTTC.

The gene calls are TRBV29-1 and TRBJ1-2; 8 nucleotides align to TRBD1. The CDR3 extends over 12 amino acids. V shed 6 bases, J shed 14 bases, and the junction held 14 bases outside the gene matches. CDR1 is SQVTM and CDR2 is ANQGSEA in the germline V gene. The CDR3 region has the DNA TGCAGCGTCGACCCGGCGGACAGGGCTTATACCTTC. Residues: CSVDPADRAYTF.

The rearrangement uses TRBV4-1 and TRBJ2-2; TRBD2 aligns across 8 bases. The CDR3 loop spans 17 amino acids. The germline gives CDR1 MGHRA, CDR2 YSYEKL. V shed 1 base, J shed 1 base, and the junction held 5 bases outside the gene matches. DNA of the CDR3: TGCGCCAGCAGCCAAGGGGAGCGGGGGAAGAACACCGGGGAGCTGTTTTTT. Residues: CASSQGERGKNTGELFF.

The rearrangement uses TRBV6-5 and TRBJ2-2; no definite D call. V dropped 9 bases and J dropped 1 base, with 9 bases sitting between them. This CDR3 is 13 amino acids long. The germline gives CDR1 MNHEY, CDR2 SVGAGI. CDR3 loop: CASTYLNTGELFF. Here the CDR3 DNA reads TGTGCCAGTACCTACTTGAACACCGGGGAGCTGTTTTTT.

This rearrangement joins TRBV7-2 to TRBJ1-2; a weak D match, TRBD1 (5 bases). Germline CDR1 SGHTA, CDR2 FQGNSA. The CDR3 is made up of 14 amino acids. With 0 bases removed from V and 4 bases from J, the gap between germline ends came to 9 bases. The CDR3 DNA reads as TGTGCCAGCAGCTTAGCCCAGGGTGCCTATGGCTACACCTTC. Residues: CASSLAQGAYGYTF.

The V gene is TRBV29-1, the J gene TRBJ2-2; D is perhaps TRBD1 (6 bases). CDR1 SQVTM and CDR2 ANQGSEA come from the germline V gene. The V gene lost 6 bases and the J gene lost 0 bases, with 11 bases spanning the gap. The CDR3 totals 14 residues. The CDR3: CSVGATANTGELFF. CDR3 DNA sequence: TGCAGCGTGGGGGCGACGGCGAACACCGGGGAGCTGTTTTTT.

The rearrangement joins TRBV11-2 to TRBJ2-7; D is unresolved. The length of the CDR3 is 13 residues. The germline gives CDR1 SGHAT, CDR2 FQNNGV. The germline V and J ends were trimmed by 0 bases and 1 base, with 4 bases remaining between them. Here the CDR3 reads CASSLEGSYEQYF. The DNA of the CDR3 is TGTGCCAGCAGCTTAGAGGGGTCCTACGAGCAGTACTTC.

The rearrangement links TRBV3-1 (or the pseudogene TRBV3-2) to TRBJ1-6; TRBD1 is a possible D gene (6 bases). The germline CDR1 and CDR2 sequences are LGHDT and YNNKEL (reference sequence). This CDR3 spans 14 amino acids. Trimming took off 4 bases at V and 5 bases at J, with 9 bases between the two ends. The CDR3 DNA sequence: TGTGCCAGCAGCCCCCGGACAGATAATTCACCCCTCCACTTT. Its protein product is CASSPRTDNSPLHF.